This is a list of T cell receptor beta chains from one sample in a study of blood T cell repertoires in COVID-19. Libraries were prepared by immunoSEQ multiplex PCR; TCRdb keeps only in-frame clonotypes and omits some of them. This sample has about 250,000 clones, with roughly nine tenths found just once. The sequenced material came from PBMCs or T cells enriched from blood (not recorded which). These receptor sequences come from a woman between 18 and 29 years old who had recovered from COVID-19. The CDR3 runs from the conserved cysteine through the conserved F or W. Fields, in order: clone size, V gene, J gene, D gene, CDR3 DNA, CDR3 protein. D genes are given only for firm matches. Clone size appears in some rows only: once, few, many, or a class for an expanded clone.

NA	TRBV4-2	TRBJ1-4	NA	TGTGCCAGCAGCCAAGATACAGGTAATGAAAAACTGTTTTTT	CASSQDTGNEKLFF
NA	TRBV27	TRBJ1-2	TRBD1	TGTGCCAGCAGGACGTCAGGGGGCTCGGGCTACACCTTC	CASRTSGGSGYTF
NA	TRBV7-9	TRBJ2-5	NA	TGTGCCACGACGCTGGGGGGAGGCGAGACCCAGTACTTC	CATTLGGGETQYF
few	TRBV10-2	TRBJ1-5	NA	TGCGCCAGCAGCCCCGGCGGTAGCAATCAGCCCCAGCATTTT	CASSPGGSNQPQHF
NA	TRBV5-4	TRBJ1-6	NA	TGTGCCAGCAGCTCAGCGGGGAGCTCCTATAATTCACCCCTCCACTTT	CASSSAGSSYNSPLHF
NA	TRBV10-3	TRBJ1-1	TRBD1	TGTGCCATCAACCCGGGACAGGTGAACACTGAAGCTTTCTTT	CAINPGQVNTEAFF
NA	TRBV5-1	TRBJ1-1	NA	TGCGCCAGCAGCTTGGGTGGGGGCTGGGACACACCCGAAGCTTTCTTT	CASSLGGGWDTPEAFF
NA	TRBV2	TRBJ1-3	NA	TGTGCCAGCAGTGGCTACGGACAGAACTCTGGAAACACCATATATTTT	CASSGYGQNSGNTIYF
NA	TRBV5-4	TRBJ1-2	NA	TGTGCCAGCTCTTTATTCGGGAGCGGGGGCTACACCTTC	CASSLFGSGGYTF
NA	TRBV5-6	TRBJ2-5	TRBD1	TGTGCCAGCAGCCCCAGGGGGCCCTTGACGGGGACCCAGTACTTC	CASSPRGPLTGTQYF
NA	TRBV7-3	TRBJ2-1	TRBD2	TGTGCCAGCAGCATGCGGGGGTTCGAAGACAATGAGCAGTTCTTC	CASSMRGFEDNEQFF
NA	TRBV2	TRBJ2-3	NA	TGTGCCAGCAGTGAAGGAGGAAGCACAGATACGCAGTATTTT	CASSEGGSTDTQYF
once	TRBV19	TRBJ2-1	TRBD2	TGTGCCAGTAGTTCGCGGACTAGCGGGGGGTCCTACAATGAGCAGTTCTTC	CASSSRTSGGSYNEQFF
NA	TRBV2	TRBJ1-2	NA	TGTGCCAGCAGTATGGAGAGGGGCTACACCTTC	CASSMERGYTF
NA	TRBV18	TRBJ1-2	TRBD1	TGTGCCAGCTCACCAAGGGCCCCGGACAGGTTCGTTGGCTACACCTTC	CASSPRAPDRFVGYTF
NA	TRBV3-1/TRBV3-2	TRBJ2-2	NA	TGTGCCAGCAGCCAAGGAGGAGGGTTCGGGGAGCTGTTTTTT	CASSQGGGFGELFF
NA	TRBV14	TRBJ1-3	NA	TGTGCCAGCCGATCAAGCTTCTCTGGAAACACCATATATTTT	CASRSSFSGNTIYF
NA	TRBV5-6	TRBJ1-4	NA	TGTGCCAGCAGTTTTTCCACCGGGAATGAAAAACTGTTTTTT	CASSFSTGNEKLFF
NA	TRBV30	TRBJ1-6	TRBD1	TGTGCCTCGATGGGACAGGGAAATTCACCCCTCCACTTT	CASMGQGNSPLHF
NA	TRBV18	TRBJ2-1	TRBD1	TGTGCCAGCTCACCGCCTCAGCTCGACAGGGTGGGTGAGCAGTTCTTC	CASSPPQLDRVGEQFF
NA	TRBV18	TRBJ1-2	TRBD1	TGTGCCAGCTCACCACCGGACAGGGGCGAATATGGCTACACCTTC	CASSPPDRGEYGYTF
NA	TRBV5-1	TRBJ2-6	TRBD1	TGCGCCAGCAGCGAGCTGGACAGGAACTCTGGGGCCAACGTCCTGACTTTC	CASSELDRNSGANVLTF
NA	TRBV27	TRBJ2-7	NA	TGTGCCAGCAGTTTAGGTTCAGGAAACTCCTACGAGCAGTACTTC	CASSLGSGNSYEQYF
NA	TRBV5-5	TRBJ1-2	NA	TGTGCCAGCAGCTTATCCCTTTATGGCTACACCTTC	CASSLSLYGYTF
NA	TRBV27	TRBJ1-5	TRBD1	TGTGCCAGCAGTTTAAGGGGGACAGGGGGCGTCAATAGCAATCAGCCCCAGCATTTT	CASSLRGTGGVNSNQPQHF
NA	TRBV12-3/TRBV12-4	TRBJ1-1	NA	TGTGCCAGCAGACTCAGGGCCGAAGCTTTCTTT	CASRLRAEAFF
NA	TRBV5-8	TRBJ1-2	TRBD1	TGTGCCAGCAGCCGGGACAGGGGCGCAAACTATGGCTACACCTTC	CASSRDRGANYGYTF
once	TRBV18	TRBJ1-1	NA	TGTGCCAGCTCACCACCGTCGAGGGAGACTGAAGCTTTCTTT	CASSPPSRETEAFF
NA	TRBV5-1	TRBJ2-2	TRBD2	TGCGCCAGCAGCTTTTTCCCCACGACTAGCGGGAGCACCGGGGAGCTGTTTTTT	CASSFFPTTSGSTGELFF
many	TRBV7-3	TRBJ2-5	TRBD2	TGTGCCAGCAGCTTAAGCGGGGGGTACCAAGAGACCCAGTACTTC	CASSLSGGYQETQYF
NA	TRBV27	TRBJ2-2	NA	TGTGCCAGCAGCCGAGGCGGGGCCAACACCGGGGAGCTGTTTTTT	CASSRGGANTGELFF
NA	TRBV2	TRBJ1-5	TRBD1	TGTGCCAGCAGTGTGGGACAGGGGAATCAGCCCCAGCATTTT	CASSVGQGNQPQHF
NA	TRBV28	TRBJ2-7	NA	TGTGCCAGCAGGATACAGGGGGGGTACGAGCAGTACTTC	CASRIQGGYEQYF
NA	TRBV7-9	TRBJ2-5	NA	TGTGCCAGCAGCAACGCCGGACTATTGGAGACCCAGTACTTC	CASSNAGLLETQYF
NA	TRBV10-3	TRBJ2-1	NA	TGTGCCATCAGAACCTATCATGAGCAGTTCTTC	CAIRTYHEQFF
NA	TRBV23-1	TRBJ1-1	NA	TGCGCCCTCCCCTTTACTGAAGCTTTCTTT	CALPFTEAFF
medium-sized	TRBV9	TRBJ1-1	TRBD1	TGTGCCAGCACAGGGCGACAGGGGCTTGAAGCTTTCTTT	CASTGRQGLEAFF
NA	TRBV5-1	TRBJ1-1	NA	TGCGCCAGCAGCTTGGAACCCGAGGGCACTGAAGCTTTCTTT	CASSLEPEGTEAFF
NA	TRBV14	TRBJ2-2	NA	TGTGCCAGCAGCCAGTTAGGGGGACGGAGTACCGGGGAGCTGTTTTTT	CASSQLGGRSTGELFF
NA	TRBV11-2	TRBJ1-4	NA	TGTGCCAGCAGCTTAGGGCAGGGCGCAGGTGAAAAACTGTTTTTT	CASSLGQGAGEKLFF
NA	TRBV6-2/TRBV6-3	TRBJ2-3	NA	TGTGCCAGCAGTTACCGGGGGAGCACAGATACGCAGTATTTT	CASSYRGSTDTQYF
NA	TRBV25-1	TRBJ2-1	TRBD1	TGTGCCAGCAGTGAAAGGACAGGGGGTGAGCAGTTCTTC	CASSERTGGEQFF
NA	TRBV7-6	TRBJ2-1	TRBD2	TGTGCCAGCAGCTTAGCGGGCGGGGGGGCCGTCAATGAGCAGTTCTTC	CASSLAGGGAVNEQFF
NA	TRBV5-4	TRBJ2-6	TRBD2	TGTGCCAGCAGCGGGGGGGTCGGTGGGGCCAACGTCCTGACTTTC	CASSGGVGGANVLTF
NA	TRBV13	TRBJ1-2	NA	TGTGCCAGCAGACGACTAACCACTAACTATGGCTACACCTTC	CASRRLTTNYGYTF
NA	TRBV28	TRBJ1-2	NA	TGTGCCAGCAGTGGGCAGATATTAATCTATGGCTACACCTTC	CASSGQILIYGYTF
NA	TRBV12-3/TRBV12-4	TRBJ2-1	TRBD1	TGTGCCAAGACAGGGGGCAATGAGCAGTTCTTC	CAKTGGNEQFF
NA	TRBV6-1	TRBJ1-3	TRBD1	TGTGCCAGCAGTGAAGCGGGGACAGGGGGAAACACCATATATTTT	CASSEAGTGGNTIYF
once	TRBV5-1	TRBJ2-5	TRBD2	TGCGCCAGCAGCTATAGACTAGCGGGGGGGCCCGCTTTTGAGACCCAGTACTTC	CASSYRLAGGPAFETQYF
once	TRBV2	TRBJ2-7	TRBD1	TGTGCCAGCAGTGAGGCTGGACAGGGCTACGAGCAGTACTTC	CASSEAGQGYEQYF
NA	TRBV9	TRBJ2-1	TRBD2	TGTGCCAGCAGCGCCCCCATCTCGGGGGGGAATGAGCAGTTCTTC	CASSAPISGGNEQFF
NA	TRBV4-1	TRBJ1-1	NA	TGCGCCAGCAGCCAAGCACAGGGGAACACTGAAGCTTTCTTT	CASSQAQGNTEAFF
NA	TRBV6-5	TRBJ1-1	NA	TGTGCCAGCAGCAAGAAGGACTCCCTGAACACTGAAGCTTTCTTT	CASSKKDSLNTEAFF
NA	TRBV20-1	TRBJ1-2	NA	TGCAGTGCTAGAGGAGAGGTTGGCTACACCTTC	CSARGEVGYTF
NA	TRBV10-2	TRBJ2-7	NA	TGCGCCAGCAGTGCCGTGACGGGGGGCGGCGAGCAGTACTTC	CASSAVTGGGEQYF
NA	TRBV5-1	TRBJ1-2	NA	TGCGCCAGCAGCATTTCTGGTGGAAGTCAGGGTGGTGGCTACACCTTC	CASSISGGSQGGGYTF
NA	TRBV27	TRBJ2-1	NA	TGTGCCAGCAGTTTACTGGATGGAGCCTACAATGAGCAGTTCTTC	CASSLLDGAYNEQFF
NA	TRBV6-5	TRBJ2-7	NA	TGTGCCAGCAGTTACTCGAACGCGGAACAGCAGTACTTC	CASSYSNAEQQYF
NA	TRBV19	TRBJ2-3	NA	TGTGCCAGTAGAATGGGGGACTTCACAGATACGCAGTATTTT	CASRMGDFTDTQYF
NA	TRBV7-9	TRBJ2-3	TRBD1	TGTGCCAGCAGCCAGACAGGGGGTAGTACAGATACGCAGTATTTT	CASSQTGGSTDTQYF